Sequencing of this T cell receptor (beta chain) was carried out in a study of blood T cells in healthy people across ages (dated by TCRdb to the mid-2010s). Regarding the research as a whole: Template switching captured roughly one uniquely barcoded TCR beta cDNA molecule per two T cells in model experiments. Age-related changes in TCR beta repertoire diversity were measured in the study by deep sequencing normalized with unique cDNA molecular identifiers. For two donors (one aged 18 to 29 and one aged 80 or older), the study analyzed two additional independent replicas of 1 million unique cDNA reads from the same blood draw. To avoid experimental bias, donors of different ages were spread randomly across the sequencing lanes. Four age groups were formed from the donors: young (average around 15 years), middle-aged (around 37), aged (roughly 56) and long-lived (more than 75). Broader findings and caveats from the paper: Estimates of total diversity based on one million sequenced T cells were regarded as lower bounds and as underestimates. Compared with the aged group, the long-lived group had more naive CD4+ T cells, fewer expanded clones and increased TCR diversity, suggesting age selection. There was a strong correlation between observed TCR beta diversity and the percentage of naive T cells measured by flow cytometry. Observed TCR beta diversity per million T cells fell roughly linearly with age, and a significant reduction was already apparent by age about 36. Because profiling used bulk unsorted PBMCs, naive and antigen-experienced compartments could not be compared conclusively. Donor CMV infection status was unknown, potentially confounding age-related changes in expanded clonotypes.

The 40 or so donors, aged about 6 to 95 years, were systemically healthy Caucasian individuals from Russia. Each donor gave roughly 11 milliliters of peripheral blood, drawn into EDTA-treated Vacutainer tubes. Ficoll-Paque density-gradient centrifugation was used to isolate PBMCs, with at least 6 million per sample. Total RNA was extracted from PBMCs with Trizol reagent, with at least 5 micrograms obtained per sample. Naive CD45RAhigh/CD27high T cell percentages were measured by flow cytometry on a PBMC aliquot from every donor. A word on this clonotype: The clone's antigen remains unknown. Per-nucleotide qualities are absent, and no much larger clonotype sits a single base away.

As encoded in the germline V gene, CDR1 is MNHNS while CDR2 is SASEGT. CDR3 length: 15 amino acids, cysteine to phenylalanine. The read is trimmed to its CDR3 DNA, 45 bases read in frame from base 1. For this chain, trimming is 3 bases at the V end and 5 bases at the J end, and the number of junction bases without a gene match is 6. Receptor amplification or capture employed 5' RACE. Sequenced on an Illumina HiSeq 2500. A second PCR of roughly 6 to 12 cycles was performed with a sample-barcoded 5' primer and a J-beta primer mix. A unique molecular identifier was introduced onto each TCR beta cDNA molecule by a template-switch 5' adaptor carrying 12 random nucleotides. Each sample yielded at least 2.5 million CDR3-containing paired-end reads. All of the RNA was converted into first-strand cDNA using the Mint cDNA synthesis kit, with a TRBC-specific oligonucleotide serving as the primer. After uracil-DNA glycosylase treatment, a first 18-cycle PCR used universal primers M1SS and BC2_uni_R on all cDNA. Concerning the study's data processing: For normalization, 1 million high-quality reads were randomly selected from each sample, with every read carrying a distinct molecular identifier. Reads with shared molecular identifiers were discarded instead of being binned into consensus sequences. MiTCR, set to a Q25 quality threshold and the strictest error-elimination algorithm, was used for CDR3 identification, clonotype clustering and error correction. A nonparametric unseen species model using Euler transformation provided a lower-bound estimate of total TCR beta diversity. TCRdb ran its own pipeline on the public reads, namely fastp trimming at Q25 and MiXCR clone calling, and kept in-frame beta chains. Rows merge per CDR3 protein into single entries with the most common DNA and genes. TCRdb, not the authors, supplied the V and J calls. The sample data list around 990,000 distinct CDR3 sequences, and roughly two fifths of these were observed just once. Approximately 14% of the sample goes to the ten largest clones.

The sequenced sample consisted of blood. The chain uses TRBV6-1 and TRBJ1-5; the central 8 bases match TRBD1. This TCR derives from a man aged 18 to 29 in good health. The DNA reads TGTGCCAGCAGTGATGAACAGACAGGGGATCAGCCCCAGCATTTT. Its product reads: CASSDEQTGDQPQHF.